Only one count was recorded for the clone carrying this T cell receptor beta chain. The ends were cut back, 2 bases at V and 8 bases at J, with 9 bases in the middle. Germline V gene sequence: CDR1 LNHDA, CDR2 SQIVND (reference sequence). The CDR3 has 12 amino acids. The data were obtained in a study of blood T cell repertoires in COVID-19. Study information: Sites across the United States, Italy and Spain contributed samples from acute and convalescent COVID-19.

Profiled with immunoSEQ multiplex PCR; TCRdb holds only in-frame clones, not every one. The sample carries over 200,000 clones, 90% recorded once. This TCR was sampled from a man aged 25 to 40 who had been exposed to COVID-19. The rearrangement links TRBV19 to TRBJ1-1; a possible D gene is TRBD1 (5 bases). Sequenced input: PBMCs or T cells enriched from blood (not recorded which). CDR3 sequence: CASSIPGFEAFF. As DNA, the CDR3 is TGTGCCAGTAGTATACCAGGGTTCGAAGCTTTCTTT.